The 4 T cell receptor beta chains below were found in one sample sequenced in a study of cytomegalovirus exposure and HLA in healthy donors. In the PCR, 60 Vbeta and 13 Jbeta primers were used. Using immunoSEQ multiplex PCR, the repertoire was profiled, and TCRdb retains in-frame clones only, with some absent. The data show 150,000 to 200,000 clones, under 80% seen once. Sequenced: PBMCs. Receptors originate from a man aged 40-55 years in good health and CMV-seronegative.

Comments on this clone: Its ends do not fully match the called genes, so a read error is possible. CDR3 in amino acids: CASRESGDYEQYF. In DNA, the CDR3 is TGCGCCAGCAGGGAGTCGGGAGACTACGAGCAGTACTTC. The chain has TRBV10-2 and TRBJ2-7, with D possibly TRBD2 on 6 matching bases. The CDR3 sequence is 13 residues long. CDR1 is WSHSY, CDR2 SAAADI, per germline.

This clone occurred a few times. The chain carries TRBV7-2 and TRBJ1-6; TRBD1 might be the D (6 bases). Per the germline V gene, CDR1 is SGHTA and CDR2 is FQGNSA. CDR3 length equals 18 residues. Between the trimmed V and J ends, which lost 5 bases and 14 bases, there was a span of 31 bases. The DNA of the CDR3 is TGTGCCAGCAGCCGTTGGTTTTTCGGCTCAGGGGCTGAGGAGGCCCTCCACTTT. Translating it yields CASSRWFFGSGAEEALHF. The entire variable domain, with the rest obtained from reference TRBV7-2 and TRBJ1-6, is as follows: GAGVSQSPSNKVTEKGKDVELRCDPISGHTALYWYRQSLGQGLEFLIYFQGNSAPDKSGLPSDRFSAERTGGSVSTLTIQRTQQEDSAVYLCASSRWFFGSGAEEALHFGNGTRLTVT.

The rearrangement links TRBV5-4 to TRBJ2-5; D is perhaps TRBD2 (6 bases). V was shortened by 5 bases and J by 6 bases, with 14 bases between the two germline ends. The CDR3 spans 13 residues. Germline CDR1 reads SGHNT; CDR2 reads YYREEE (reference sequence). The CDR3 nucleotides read TGTGCCAGCAGAAATCAGGGAGGAAAGACCCAGTACTTC. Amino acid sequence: CASRNQGGKTQYF.

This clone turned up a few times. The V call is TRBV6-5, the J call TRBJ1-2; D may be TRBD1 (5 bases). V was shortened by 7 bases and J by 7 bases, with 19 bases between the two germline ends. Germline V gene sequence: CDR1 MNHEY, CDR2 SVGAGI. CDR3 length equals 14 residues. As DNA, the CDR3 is TGTGCCAGCACTCCCGGGGGTCGTAATGGTGGCTACACCTTC. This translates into CASTPGGRNGGYTF.